This TCR beta chain stems from a study of T cell repertoires in cytomegalovirus infection. The CDR3 covers 14 residues. The ends were cut back, 0 bases at V and 10 bases at J, with 13 bases in the middle. Germline V gives CDR1 SGHVS, CDR2 FNYEAQ. A remark on this clonotype: Antigen: not known.

TCRdb recomputed calls from the reads with MiXCR, one row per CDR3 protein. The data show some 800,000 distinct CDR3 sequences, with approximately 30% seen just once and roughly 12% held by the top ten. The source material was cultured CD8+ T cells from PBMCs, sampled from culture after CMV antigen stimulation. The chain uses TRBV7-6 and TRBJ2-1; no clear D. This TCR was recovered from a human donor in good health (CMV status not recorded). Some clones in this sample may be carry-over from other donors' samples. The CDR3 loop reads CASSLAVPPGEQFF. The CDR3 region has the DNA TGTGCCAGCAGCTTAGCCGTCCCCCCGGGCGAGCAGTTCTTC.